This T cell receptor beta chain was captured by sequencing in a study of CD8 T cells in Susac syndrome. There are 15 residues in the CDR3. Germline V lookup: CDR1 LGHNA, CDR2 YNFKEQ. Trimming at V came to 4 bases and at J to 4 bases, leaving 4 bases not matched to a gene. In contrast to the negatively isolated CD8+ and CD4+ T cells, TEMRA cells were FACS-enriched. Details on this clonotype: As yet, its antigen is unknown.

Study-wide findings and caveats: The authors acknowledged that their TCR sequencing and HLA analysis involved a relatively small number of individuals.

It was with random hexamers that roughly 0.5 to 1 ug RNA was reverse transcribed. The CDR3 of TCR beta was amplified by immunoSEQ multiplex PCR across 54 Vbeta and 13 Jbeta. TCRdb used MiXCR to reprocess the immunoSEQ multiplex PCR reads, holding one entry per CDR3 protein. Counted here are 150,000 to 200,000 distinct CDR3 sequences, roughly 95% occurring once; the ten biggest clones make up over 0.11%. The sequenced material came from CD4+ T cells from PBMCs. The V call is TRBV4-2, the J call TRBJ1-4; TRBD1 agrees at 9 bases. This sequence originates from a human donor in good health. This CDR3 reads CASSPPGQGNEKLFF. The CDR3 DNA reads as TGTGCCAGCAGCCCACCGGGACAGGGTAATGAAAAACTGTTTTTT.